This T cell receptor beta chain originates from a study of tumor-infiltrating lymphocytes in primary liver carcinoma. Notes on the study in general: Merely some 8-24% of top clones spanned all five tumor regions. Blood trailed tumors significantly in top-250-clone fraction (p = 0.039).

Concerning this clonotype itself: Its matching antigen is unknown.

Total RNA amounting to approximately 460 ng was the source from which TCR beta cDNA was made with a constant-region primer. ARM-PCR was slightly modified, and three nested multiplex PCR rounds with it gave rise to the TCR beta libraries. Running roughly 10 cycles apiece, the first two PCR rounds relied on TRBV1-TRBV30 forward primers together with a C-beta reverse primer. TCRdb re-called the multiplex PCR reads through MiXCR, storing one row per CDR3 protein. The sample records about 110,000 distinct CDR3 sequences, roughly 85% being singletons. DNA and RNA were both co-extracted from approximately 20-30 mg of bulk tissue that had not been sorted. V dropped 4 bases and J dropped 3 bases, with 26 bases sitting between them. The CDR3 length is 19 residues. Looked up from germline, CDR1 is SGHVS and CDR2 is FQNEAQ.

Sequenced: liver tumor tissue from sampling region 3. Subset of the sample: tumor region T3, left-lateral pole. The source of this sequence is a man aged 35 to 55 with primary liver carcinoma and hepatitis B virus infection. The chain recombines TRBV7-8 with TRBJ2-3; TRBD1 or TRBD2 may be the D gene (5 bases each). CDR3 nucleotide sequence: TGTGCCAGCAGCTCCAACCCCTTCCGGGACCTCCGGCCAACAGATACGCAGTATTTT. It codes for CASSSNPFRDLRPTDTQYF.